A selection of T cell receptor beta chains follows, all from one sample in a study of blood T cell repertoires in COVID-19. Profiling relied on immunoSEQ multiplex PCR, and the TCRdb table lists in-frame clones only, not all of them. The data show 50,000 to 65,000 clones, with around 88% seen just once and around 5% held by the top ten. Sequenced sample: peripheral blood. The receptor set was obtained from a man aged 55 to 70 with acute or convalescent COVID-19. The CDR3 runs from the conserved cysteine through the conserved F or W. Each record gives: V gene, D gene, clone size, J gene, CDR3 protein, CDR3 DNA. The D gene is left open where the match is weak. Not all rows give a size; the values are once, few, many and, for expanded clones, a class.

>TRBV7-9|TRBD2|NA|TRBJ2-1
CASSWTRAPFF
TGTGCCAGCTCCTGGACTAGAGCTCCGTTCTTC
>TRBV27|NA|NA|TRBJ2-1
CASSNRGWEQFF
TGTGCCAGCAGCAATAGGGGTTGGGAGCAGTTCTTC
>TRBV10-3|TRBD1|NA|TRBJ2-2
CAIRPLDRGGTGELFF
TGTGCCATCAGACCACTGGACAGGGGAGGCACCGGGGAGCTGTTTTTT
>TRBV19|NA|NA|TRBJ2-1
CASSMRENEQFF
TGTGCCAGTAGTATGAGGGAGAATGAGCAGTTCTTC
>TRBV4-2|NA|once|TRBJ1-5
CASSQDTGQPQHF
TGTGCCAGCAGCCAAGATACAGGGCAGCCCCAGCATTTT
>TRBV18|NA|NA|TRBJ1-6
CASSPRQDHNSPLHF
TGTGCCAGCTCACCCCGACAGGATCATAATTCACCCCTCCACTTT
>TRBV11-1|TRBD1|once|TRBJ2-1
CASNSEGAWEQFF
TGTGCCAGTAATTCAGAGGGGGCCTGGGAGCAGTTCTTC
>TRBV6-1|NA|NA|TRBJ1-1
CASSENFMNTEAFF
TGTGCCAGCAGTGAAAATTTTATGAACACTGAAGCTTTCTTT
>TRBV5-1|TRBD2|NA|TRBJ2-5
CASSSGTSGRAYQETQYF
TGCGCCAGCAGCTCCGGGACTAGCGGGAGGGCGTACCAAGAGACCCAGTACTTC
>TRBV15|TRBD2|NA|TRBJ2-1
CATSRAGAGDNEQFF
TGTGCCACCAGCAGAGCTGGAGCGGGAGACAATGAGCAGTTCTTC
>TRBV6-2/TRBV6-3|TRBD1|NA|TRBJ1-2
CASSYSKQGNGYTF
TGTGCCAGCAGTTACTCGAAACAGGGGAATGGCTACACCTTC
>TRBV5-5|NA|once|TRBJ2-7
CASSRSGESSYEQYF
TGTGCCAGCAGCCGGTCGGGAGAGTCCTCCTACGAGCAGTACTTC
>TRBV18|NA|NA|TRBJ2-5
CASSPRQQETQYF
TGTGCCAGCTCACCAAGACAGCAAGAGACCCAGTACTTC
>TRBV7-3|NA|NA|TRBJ1-1
CASSSGYSNTEAFF
TGTGCCAGCAGCTCGGGGTACAGTAACACTGAAGCTTTCTTT
>TRBV9|NA|NA|TRBJ2-1
CASSARGDLSYNEQFF
TGTGCCAGCAGCGCACGAGGGGACTTATCCTACAATGAGCAGTTCTTC
>TRBV28|NA|NA|TRBJ1-2
CASSLQNYGYTF
TGTGCCAGCAGTTTACAAAACTATGGCTACACCTTC
>TRBV19|NA|NA|TRBJ1-1
CASSTDGLNTEAFF
TGTGCCAGTAGTACCGACGGGTTGAACACTGAAGCTTTCTTT
>TRBV24-1|TRBD1|NA|TRBJ2-1
CATSDWDSNNEQFF
TGTGCCACCAGTGATTGGGACAGCAACAATGAGCAGTTCTTC
>TRBV10-3|TRBD2|NA|TRBJ2-1
CAISESGSGRRNEQFF
TGTGCCATCAGTGAGTCGGGTAGCGGGAGGCGCAATGAGCAGTTCTTC
>TRBV7-3|NA|once|TRBJ2-1
CASSSGSYNEQFF
TGTGCCAGCAGTTCGGGATCTTACAATGAGCAGTTCTTC
>TRBV28|TRBD1|NA|TRBJ1-4
CASSPTGPNEKLFF
TGTGCCAGCAGCCCGACAGGGCCTAATGAAAAACTGTTTTTT
>TRBV24-1|TRBD1|NA|TRBJ1-2
CATSDFSTGFHGYTF
TGTGCCACCAGTGATTTTTCGACAGGGTTCCATGGCTACACCTTC
>TRBV20-1|NA|NA|TRBJ1-2
CSASVDDSRGYTF
TGCAGTGCCAGTGTCGACGATTCTAGGGGCTACACCTTC
>TRBV24-1|NA|NA|TRBJ1-2
CATSAGRPRYTF
TGTGCCACCAGTGCGGGGAGGCCTCGCTACACCTTC